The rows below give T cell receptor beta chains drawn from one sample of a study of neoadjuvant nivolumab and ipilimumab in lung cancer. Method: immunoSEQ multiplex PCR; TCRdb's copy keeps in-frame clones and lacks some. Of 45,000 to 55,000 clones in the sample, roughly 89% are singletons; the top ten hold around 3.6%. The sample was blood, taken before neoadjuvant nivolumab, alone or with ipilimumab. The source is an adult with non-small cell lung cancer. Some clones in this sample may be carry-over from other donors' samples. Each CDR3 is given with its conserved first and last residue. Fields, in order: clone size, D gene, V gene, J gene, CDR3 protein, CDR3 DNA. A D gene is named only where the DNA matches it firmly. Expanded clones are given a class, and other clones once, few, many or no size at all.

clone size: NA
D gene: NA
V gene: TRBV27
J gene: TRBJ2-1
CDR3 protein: CASSLGGNEQFF
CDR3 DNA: TGTGCCAGCAGTTTAGGCGGGAATGAGCAGTTCTTC

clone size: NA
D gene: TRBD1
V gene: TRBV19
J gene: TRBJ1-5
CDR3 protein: CASGGQADPSNQPQHF
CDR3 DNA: TGTGCCAGTGGGGGACAGGCGGATCCGAGCAATCAGCCCCAGCATTTT

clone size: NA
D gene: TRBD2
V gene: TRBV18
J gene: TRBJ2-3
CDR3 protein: CASSPTTSGSTDTQYF
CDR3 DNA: TGTGCCAGCTCACCAACGACTAGCGGGAGCACAGATACGCAGTATTTT

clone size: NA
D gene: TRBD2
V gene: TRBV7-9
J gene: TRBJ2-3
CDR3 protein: CASSSAGARDTQYF
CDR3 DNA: TGTGCCAGCAGCTCAGCGGGAGCTCGGGATACGCAGTATTTT

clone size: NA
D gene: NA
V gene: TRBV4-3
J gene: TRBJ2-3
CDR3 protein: CASSQEQKGTDTQYF
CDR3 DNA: TGCGCCAGCAGCCAAGAACAGAAAGGCACAGATACGCAGTATTTT

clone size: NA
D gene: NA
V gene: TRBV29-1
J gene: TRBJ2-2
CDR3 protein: CSGSQGPGELFF
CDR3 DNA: TGCAGCGGATCACAGGGACCCGGGGAGCTGTTTTTT

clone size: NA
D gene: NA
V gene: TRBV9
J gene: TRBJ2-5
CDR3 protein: CASGGSAAETQYF
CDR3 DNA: TGTGCCAGCGGGGGGTCGGCGGCGGAGACCCAGTACTTC

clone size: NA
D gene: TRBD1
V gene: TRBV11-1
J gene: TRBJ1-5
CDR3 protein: CASSLGQSGNQPQHF
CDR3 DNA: TGTGCCAGCAGCTTGGGACAGTCGGGGAATCAGCCCCAGCATTTT

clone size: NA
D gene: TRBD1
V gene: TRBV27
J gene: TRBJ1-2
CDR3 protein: CASRQQGAPYGYTF
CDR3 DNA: TGTGCCAGCAGACAACAGGGGGCTCCCTATGGCTACACCTTC

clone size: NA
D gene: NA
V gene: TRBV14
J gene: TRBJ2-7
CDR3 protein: CASSEDRHISYEQYF
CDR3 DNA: TGTGCCAGCAGCGAGGATCGGCACATTTCCTACGAGCAGTACTTC

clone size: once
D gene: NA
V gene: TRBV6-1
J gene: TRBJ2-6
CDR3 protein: CASSLSGANVLTF
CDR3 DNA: TGTGCCAGCAGTCTTAGTGGGGCCAACGTCCTGACTTTC

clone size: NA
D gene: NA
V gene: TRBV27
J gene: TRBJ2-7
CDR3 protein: CASFPLGTSKRLYEQYF
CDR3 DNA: TGTGCCAGCTTCCCTCTAGGGACATCTAAGCGACTTTACGAGCAGTACTTC

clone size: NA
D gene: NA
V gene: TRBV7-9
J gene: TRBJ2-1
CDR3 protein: CASSLNAPDQFF
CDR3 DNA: TGTGCCAGCAGCTTAAACGCCCCAGACCAGTTCTTC

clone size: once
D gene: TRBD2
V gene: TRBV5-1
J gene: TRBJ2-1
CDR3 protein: CASSLAIAGGPAYNEQFF
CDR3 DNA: TGCGCCAGCAGCTTGGCAATAGCGGGGGGCCCGGCCTACAATGAGCAGTTCTTC

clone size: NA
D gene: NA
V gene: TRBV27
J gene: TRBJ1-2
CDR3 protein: CASSLARDNNYGYTF
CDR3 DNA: TGTGCCAGCAGTTTAGCCCGGGACAACAACTATGGCTACACCTTC

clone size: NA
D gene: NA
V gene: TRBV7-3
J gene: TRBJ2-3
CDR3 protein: CASSLSGQLTDTQYF
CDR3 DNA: TGTGCCAGCAGCTTATCCGGACAGCTCACAGATACGCAGTATTTT

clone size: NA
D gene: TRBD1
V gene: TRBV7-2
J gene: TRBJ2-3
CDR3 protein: CASSSPQGADTQYF
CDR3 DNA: TGTGCCAGCAGCTCCCCTCAGGGGGCGGATACGCAGTATTTT

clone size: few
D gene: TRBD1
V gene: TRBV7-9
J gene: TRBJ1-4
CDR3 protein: CASSPRQGANEKLFF
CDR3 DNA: TGTGCCAGCAGCCCCCGACAGGGGGCCAATGAAAAACTGTTTTTT

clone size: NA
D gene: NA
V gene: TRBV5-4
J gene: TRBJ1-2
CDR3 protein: CASSLVGSYGYTF
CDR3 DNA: TGTGCCAGCAGCTTGGTGGGCTCTTATGGCTACACCTTC

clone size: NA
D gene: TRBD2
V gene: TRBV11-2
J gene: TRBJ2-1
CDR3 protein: CASSRGGTSYNEQFF
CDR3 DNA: TGTGCCAGCAGCCGGGGGGGGACCAGCTACAATGAGCAGTTCTTC

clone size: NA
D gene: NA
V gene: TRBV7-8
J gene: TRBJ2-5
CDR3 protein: CASSYLGGGGWETQYF
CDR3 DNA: TGTGCCAGCAGCTATTTAGGAGGTGGGGGTTGGGAGACCCAGTACTTC

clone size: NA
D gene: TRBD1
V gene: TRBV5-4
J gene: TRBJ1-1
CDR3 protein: CASSATGGVQGEAFF
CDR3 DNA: TGTGCCAGCAGCGCTACAGGGGGCGTCCAGGGTGAAGCTTTCTTT

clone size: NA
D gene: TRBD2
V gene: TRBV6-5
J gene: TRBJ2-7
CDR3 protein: CASRGLAGGAAEQYF
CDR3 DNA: TGTGCCAGCCGTGGACTAGCGGGAGGGGCCGCCGAGCAGTACTTC

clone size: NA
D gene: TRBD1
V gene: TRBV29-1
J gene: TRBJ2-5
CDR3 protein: CSGDRGPQETQYF
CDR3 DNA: TGCAGCGGGGACAGGGGGCCCCAAGAGACCCAGTACTTC

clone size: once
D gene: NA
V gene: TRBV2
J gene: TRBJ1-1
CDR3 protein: CASTKTDTGGEAFF
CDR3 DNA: TGTGCCAGCACCAAGACAGACACCGGGGGTGAAGCTTTCTTT

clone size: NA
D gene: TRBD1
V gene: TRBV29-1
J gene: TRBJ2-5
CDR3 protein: CSAKPGQGFETQYF
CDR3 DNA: TGCAGCGCCAAGCCGGGACAGGGTTTTGAGACCCAGTACTTC

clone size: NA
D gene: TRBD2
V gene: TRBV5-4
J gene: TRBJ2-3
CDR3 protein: CASSPGLAVTDTQYF
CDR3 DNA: TGTGCCAGCAGCCCGGGACTAGCGGTCACAGATACGCAGTATTTT

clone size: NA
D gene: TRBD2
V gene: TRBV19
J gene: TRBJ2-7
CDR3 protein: CASSTVGTSQTFAYEQYF
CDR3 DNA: TGTGCCAGTAGCACCGTCGGGACTAGCCAAACCTTCGCCTACGAGCAGTACTTC

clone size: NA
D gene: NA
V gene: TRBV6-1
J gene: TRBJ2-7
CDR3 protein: CASKVRDPSSYEQYF
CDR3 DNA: TGTGCCAGCAAGGTTCGGGACCCTAGCTCCTACGAGCAGTACTTC

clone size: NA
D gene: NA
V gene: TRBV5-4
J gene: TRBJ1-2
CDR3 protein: CASSRVGGINYGYTF
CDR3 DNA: TGTGCCAGCAGCCGGGTGGGGGGGATTAACTATGGCTACACCTTC

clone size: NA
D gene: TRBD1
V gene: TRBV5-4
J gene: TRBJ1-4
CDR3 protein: CASSFRGQGGEKLFF
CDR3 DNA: TGTGCCAGCAGCTTTCGGGGACAGGGCGGCGAAAAACTGTTTTTT

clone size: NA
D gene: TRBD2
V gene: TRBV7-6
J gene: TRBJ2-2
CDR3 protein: CASSLDGGRRTGELFF
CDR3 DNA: TGTGCCAGCAGCTTAGATGGCGGGAGGAGAACCGGGGAGCTGTTTTTT

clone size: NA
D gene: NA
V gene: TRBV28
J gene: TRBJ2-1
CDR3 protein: CASSRPGGGSNEQFF
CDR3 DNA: TGTGCCAGCAGCCGACCCGGGGGCGGAAGCAATGAGCAGTTCTTC

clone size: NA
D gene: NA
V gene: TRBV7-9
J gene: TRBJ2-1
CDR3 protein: CASSPTSGLPSYNEQFF
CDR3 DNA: TGTGCCAGCAGCCCGACCTCGGGACTCCCCTCCTACAATGAGCAGTTCTTC

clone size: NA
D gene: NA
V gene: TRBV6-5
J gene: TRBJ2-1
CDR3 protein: CASSLRDNEQFF
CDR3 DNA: TGTGCCAGCAGTCTGAGAGACAATGAGCAGTTCTTC

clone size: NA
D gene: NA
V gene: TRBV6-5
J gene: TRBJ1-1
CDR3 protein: CASSYSGVNTEAFF
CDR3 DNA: TGTGCCAGCAGTTACTCTGGGGTGAACACTGAAGCTTTCTTT